The source of this TCR beta chain is a study of response to subunit inactivated influenza vaccine. The CDR3 totals 13 residues. Germline V gene lookup returns CDR1 DFQATT and CDR2 SNEGSKA (reference sequence). With 2 bases clipped from V and 7 bases from J, the junction kept 2 bases outside the gene matches. Each CDR3 protein gets one entry after TCRdb re-called the RT-PCR reads with MiXCR. The sample has about 480,000 distinct CDR3 sequences; around 25% are singletons. The sequence derives from a man between 45 and 60 years old who received an inactivated influenza vaccine. The chain couples TRBV20-1 to TRBJ1-4; TRBD1 matches 9 bases. The sample was CD4+ T cells sorted from PBMCs, taken 5 to 6 days after vaccination. This CDR3 is CSARSDRGEKLFF. The DNA for the CDR3 is TGCAGTGCTAGATCGGACAGGGGTGAAAAACTGTTTTTT.